This T cell receptor (beta chain) originates from a study of long-term antiretroviral therapy in people with HIV (dated 2022 in TCRdb). A note on the overall study: The earliest samples were collected about a decade before the 2015 WHO recommendation for immediate ART, when ART was typically delayed until CD4 counts fell. This retrospective serial study examined whether starting ART and sustained HIV suppression were associated with changes in the composition and diversity of the TRB repertoire in peripheral blood. No cross-contamination during QIAcube processing was shown when test extractions of a monoclonal T-cell line were performed alongside 33 polyclonal samples. Among the approximately 30 participants with HIV, approximately 10 were female. A total of 192 cryopreserved PBMC samples came from 30 or so adults with confirmed HIV infection and were collected serially over a mean of roughly six years (range 1-12).

Inclusion was restricted to participants for whom at least one PBMC sample before ART initiation and at least two post-ART samples were available. All participants with HIV were treated in the United States of America. Before DNA extraction, cryopreserved samples containing 1-10 million PBMC were thawed and washed. At the time of the earliest PBMC sample, participants with HIV were aged between about 23 and 54 years. Per participant, PBMC samples came from 1-4 timepoints prior to ART initiation and 2-8 timepoints following ART initiation, for a median of 7 samples. For every participant, serial HIV viral load, CD4+ T-cell count, ART history and demographic data were obtained. Genomic DNA was extracted from unsorted PBMC with a Qiagen kit on a QIAcube, processed in batches of 12 samples. The research as a whole found: Inferences about post-ART repertoire changes are limited because no data were available on ART adherence, viral resistance or therapy changes. The samples span the years 2004 to 2017, and the ART regimens used may be less effective than current regimens. Compared with controls, HIV repertoires had narrower CDR3 length ranges, and the network structure pointed to an antigen-experienced repertoire that shifted only slightly toward naive after ART. Expanded TRB clones identified before ART initiation dominated the repertoire at all time points, although this dominance fluctuated and declined in many PLHIV after ART. Since PBMC availability was limited, sequencing covered only the TCR beta chain, with no alpha chain pairing. A significant increase in TRB diversity was found to be associated with ART initiation, although TRB diversity was observed to remain significantly below that of transplant donor controls even after long-term ART. Unsorted PBMC were profiled instead of sorted CD4+ and CD8+ T cells because pre-ART samples had limited cell numbers.

CDR1 LGHNA and CDR2 YNFKEQ were looked up in the germline V gene. Its CDR3 holds 16 amino acids, cysteine through phenylalanine. The read is trimmed to its CDR3 DNA, 48 bases read in frame from base 1. A distance of 16 bases separates the germline ends of V and J, which lose 0 bases and 7 bases respectively. The immunoSEQ hsTCRB v3.0 assay was used at survey level resolution for TRB variable region sequencing. TRB sequencing targeted a depth of about 40,000-55,000 T-cell genomes per sample. An Illumina MiSeq with a v3 150-cycle kit was used to sequence the pooled TRB libraries. Concerning the study's data processing: Repertoire analysis was performed in R inside a reproducible Nextflow workflow that covered QC, data transformation and analysis. LymphoSeq2, an R package for exploring AIRR-Seq data, was used to implement custom analyses. After excluding a handful of samples that yielded fewer than 5000 total TRB sequences, roughly 190 HIV repertoires remained for analysis. Of the 188 retained HIV repertoires, over 55 were collected before and around 130 after ART initiation. Repertoires were downsampled to 5000 TRB nucleotide sequences, and summary statistics were averaged over 100 downsampling iterations. TRB sequences were retained for analysis only if CDR3 regions of at least seven amino acids were present. Diversity was assessed using a clonality score derived from Shannon entropy and using the Gini coefficient. Repertoire networks linked the top 5000 CDR3 amino acid sequences whenever two sequences differed by an edit distance of one. GLIPH2 predicted antigen specificity groups and MHC restriction for TRB CDR3 amino acid sequences. To flag known CMV, EBV, HIV or tissue antigen associations, CDR3 amino acid sequences were matched against VDJdb and McPAS-TCR. Pre-ART, post-ART and control groups were compared with Wilcoxon signed-rank tests and Holm-Bonferroni correction. The table was pulled from immuneACCESS by TCRdb, which kept in-frame rearrangements only. Such tables lose some clones; where checked, under half of the loss comes from unresolved V genes, and the rest has no known cause. D and trimming come from the DNA, and the V and J calls and clone size come from that table. This sample comprises about 21,000 clones, around 86% of them detected only once. The biggest ten clones account for around 8% of the sample.

Of note for this clone: Its binding antigen is unknown. Per-nucleotide qualities are absent, and no much larger clonotype sits a single base away.

The chain uses TRBV4-2 and TRBJ2-1, with a tentative D call of TRBD1 or TRBD2, each matching 6 bases. The material sequenced was unsorted PBMCs, taken 0.2 years before starting antiretroviral therapy. The receptor's source is a man between 18 and 29 years old with HIV. The CDR3 sequence is CASSQEVRGGRNEQFF. Here is the DNA: TGTGCCAGCAGCCAAGAGGTCCGTGGGGGGCGGAATGAGCAGTTCTTC.